This T cell receptor beta chain was observed in a study of T cell responses to AZD1222 COVID-19 vaccine. Looking at the study overall: Second-dose groups at about 4 or about 12 weeks were pooled.

Comment on this clone: The antigen is not known.

The study, taken as a whole, reports: Seropositive status at baseline applied to only a handful of AZD1222 recipients. A mostly white British donor set with more females was recruited, and clonal diversity was possibly underestimated. Sampled repertoires all dated from after the peak T cell response.

The CDR3 is made up of 14 amino acids. CDR1 and CDR2 (germline): SGHNT, YENEEA. Trimming stripped 1 base from V and 1 base from J, with 7 bases between. Libraries were prepared by immunoSEQ multiplex PCR; TCRdb keeps only in-frame clonotypes and omits some of them. The sample carries some 130,000 clones, 85% to 95% recorded once. This sequence was found in an adult in good health. The rearrangement links TRBV11-3 to TRBJ1-1, with D perhaps TRBD1 (5 bases). The sequencing here drew on peripheral blood, taken on day 0 of AZD1222 vaccination. CDR3 bases: TGTGCCAGCAGCTTAGCAGGGACGAACACTGAAGCTTTCTTT. It specifies CASSLAGTNTEAFF.